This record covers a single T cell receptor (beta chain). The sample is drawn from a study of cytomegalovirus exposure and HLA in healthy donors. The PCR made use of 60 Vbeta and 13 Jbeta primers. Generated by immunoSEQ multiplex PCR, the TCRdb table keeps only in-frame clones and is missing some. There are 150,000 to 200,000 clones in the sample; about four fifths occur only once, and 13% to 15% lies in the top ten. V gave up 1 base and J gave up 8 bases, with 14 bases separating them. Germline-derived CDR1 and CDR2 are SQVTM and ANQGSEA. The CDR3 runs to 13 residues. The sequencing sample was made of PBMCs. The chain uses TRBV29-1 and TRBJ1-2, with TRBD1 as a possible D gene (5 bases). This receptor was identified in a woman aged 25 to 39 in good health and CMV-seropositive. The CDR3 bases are TGCAGCGTTGAAGGGGGCGCCTTGGAGGGCTACACCTTC. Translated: CSVEGGALEGYTF.